This note documents a single T cell receptor beta chain sequence. Its antigen is unknown. One end of the junction does not line up with germline, which may come from a read error. Unique molecular identifiers were used in preparing the TCRbeta library. Using its own MiXCR run on the PCR reads, TCRdb lists one record per CDR3 protein. The repertoire consists of 490,000 or so distinct CDR3 sequences, with under 12% occurring once and the leading ten covering around 2.2%. The data stem from a study of T-cell reconstitution after alpha-beta-depleted transplantation in children. This CDR3 has 13 amino acids. Germline V gene lookup returns CDR1 SGHNT and CDR2 YYREEE (reference sequence). Findings and limits, study-wide: Surviving recipient T cells and intrathymic progenitors accounted for some patients' high TCRbeta diversity at day 60. Alpha-beta T cells about two months after transplant reportedly derived from several hundred expanded graft clones. T-cell counts and diversity were attributed mostly to newly produced T cells one year after transplant.

Sequences were derived from PBMCs, sampled before TCRalphabeta/CD19-depleted stem cell transplant. This TCR was recovered from a child aged 2-15 years with inherited bone marrow failure, due to receive a stem cell transplant. The J gene is TRBJ2-7, the V gene TRBV5-4; D is possibly TRBD2 (5 bases). CDR3 amino acids: CAISLGVLCEQYF. In nucleotides, the CDR3 is TGTGCCATCAGCCTGGGAGTCCTCTGCGAGCAGTACTTC.